A selection of T cell receptor beta chains follows, all from one sample in a study of T cells in Graves' hyperthyroidism and ophthalmopathy. MiXCR, run by TCRdb on the multiplex PCR reads, gives a single entry per CDR3 protein. The top ten hold approximately 35% of the sample, which has about 320,000 distinct CDR3 sequences, roughly 17% seen once. Sample: blood. All receptors derive from a man aged 25 to 45 with Graves' hyperthyroidism. Each CDR3 is given with its conserved first and last residue. A D gene is named only where the DNA matches it firmly. Size is stated for part of the rows, as once, few or many counts, or as a class when the clone is expanded.

d_gene,abundance,j_gene,v_gene,CDR3aa,CDR3nt
.,many,TRBJ2-1,TRBV7-8,CASSREAGTPEQFF,TGTGCCAGCAGCAGAGAAGCCGGGACTCCTGAGCAGTTCTTC
.,few,TRBJ1-1,TRBV20-1,CSGWGGGTEAFF,TGCAGTGGCTGGGGCGGGGGCACTGAAGCTTTCTTT
.,many,TRBJ1-5,TRBV20-1,CSARPGSQPQHF,TGCAGTGCTAGACCGGGGAGTCAGCCCCAGCATTTT
.,many,TRBJ2-7,TRBV5-4,CASSYGRGPYEQYF,TGTGCCAGCAGCTACGGACGGGGACCCTACGAGCAGTACTTC
TRBD2,many,TRBJ2-7,TRBV7-7,CASSERLADHYEQYF,TGTGCTAGCTCCGAGAGGCTAGCGGATCACTACGAGCAGTACTTC
TRBD2,many,TRBJ2-5,TRBV6-6,CASSYSKGGETQYF,TGTGCCAGCAGTTACTCAAAGGGAGGGGAGACCCAGTACTTC
.,.,TRBJ1-3,TRBV7-6,CATIDSSGNTIYF,TGTGCCACCATCGACAGCTCTGGAAACACCATATATTTT
.,.,TRBJ2-2,TRBV11-2,CASSLGGSSITGELFF,TGTGCCAGCAGCTTAGGTGGGAGCTCGATCACCGGGGAGCTGTTTTTT
.,.,TRBJ2-5,TRBV7-3,CASSPSGGRGTQYF,TGTGCCAGCAGCCCGTCCGGGGGGCGGGGGACCCAGTACTTC
.,few,TRBJ2-1,TRBV6-1,CASSDIGGKYNEQFF,TGTGCCAGCAGTGATATAGGGGGGAAGTACAATGAGCAGTTCTTC
TRBD2,.,TRBJ2-2,TRBV9,CASSVSGRPNTGELFF,TGTGCCAGCAGCGTTAGCGGGAGACCGAACACCGGGGAGCTGTTTTTT
.,.,TRBJ1-2,TRBV2,CASSAGAVYGYTF,TGTGCCAGCAGTGCAGGAGCGGTTTATGGCTACACCTTC
TRBD2,.,TRBJ2-2,TRBV20-1,CSARDARVAGNTGELFF,TGCAGTGCTAGAGATGCGCGGGTAGCGGGGAACACCGGGGAGCTGTTTTTT
.,many,TRBJ1-2,TRBV12-3/TRBV12-4,CASSPGGPTNYGYTF,TGTGCCAGCAGCCCCGGGGGGCCCACTAACTATGGCTACACCTTC
.,.,TRBJ1-3,TRBV27,CASRLNSGNTIYF,TGTGCCAGCAGACTAAACTCTGGAAACACCATATATTTT
TRBD1,.,TRBJ1-2,TRBV6-1,CASSEQGALSKGYTF,TGTGCCAGCAGCGAACAGGGGGCACTAAGTAAGGGCTACACCTTC
.,many,TRBJ2-2,TRBV6-5,CASSYVGTGELFF,TGTGCCAGCAGTTACGTGGGGACCGGGGAGCTGTTTTTT
.,few,TRBJ2-2,TRBV29-1,CSVGGGGLLSTGELFF,TGCAGCGTTGGGGGAGGGGGTCTGTTAAGCACCGGGGAGCTGTTTTTT
.,.,TRBJ2-2,TRBV6-1,CASSRRVPGTGELFF,TGTGCCAGCAGTCGTCGAGTTCCGGGAACCGGGGAGCTGTTTTTT
.,many,TRBJ1-1,TRBV5-6,CASIPRGVNTEAFF,TGTGCCAGCATACCACGGGGGGTGAACACTGAAGCTTTCTTT
TRBD2,once,TRBJ2-2,TRBV15,CATSRETSDTGELFF,TGTGCCACCAGCAGAGAGACTAGCGACACCGGGGAGCTGTTTTTT
.,.,TRBJ1-1,TRBV11-1,CASSYSGRVEAFF,TGTGCCAGCAGCTATTCAGGGCGGGTTGAAGCTTTCTTT
.,many,TRBJ1-2,TRBV5-1,CASSSPRGSNDGYTF,TGCGCCAGCAGCTCCCCAAGGGGCTCTAACGATGGCTACACCTTC
.,many,TRBJ2-1,TRBV28,CASSWGDEQFF,TGTGCCAGCAGTTGGGGCGATGAGCAGTTCTTC
.,.,TRBJ1-2,TRBV20-1,CSASDGRYYGYTF,TGCAGTGCTAGCGACGGACGGTACTATGGCTACACCTTC
.,many,TRBJ1-2,TRBV27,CASSTLQRTYGYTF,TGTGCCAGCAGCACACTTCAGAGAACCTATGGCTACACCTTC
TRBD1,few,TRBJ2-7,TRBV7-2,CASSAQGASYEQYF,TGTGCCAGCAGCGCCCAGGGGGCCTCCTACGAGCAGTACTTC
.,few,TRBJ2-5,TRBV9,CASSFLGGQETQYF,TGTGCCAGCAGCTTCCTAGGGGGGCAAGAGACCCAGTACTTC
TRBD2,many,TRBJ2-1,TRBV7-3,CASSLSTSGSQFF,TGTGCCAGCAGCCTCTCGACTAGCGGGAGCCAGTTCTTC
.,many,TRBJ2-3,TRBV5-1,CASSSRQRITDTQYF,TGCGCCAGCAGCTCCCGACAGAGGATCACAGATACGCAGTATTTT
TRBD1,many,TRBJ2-7,TRBV28,CASGQGFSYEQYF,TGTGCCAGCGGACAGGGTTTCTCCTACGAGCAGTACTTC
TRBD2,many,TRBJ2-1,TRBV12-3/TRBV12-4,CASSFLGLAGVSEQFF,TGTGCCAGCAGCTTCCTGGGACTAGCGGGAGTAAGTGAGCAGTTCTTC
.,.,TRBJ1-6,TRBV7-2,CASSLSLTNSPLHF,TGTGCCAGCAGCTTATCCCTCACTAATTCACCCCTCCACTTT
.,few,TRBJ1-1,TRBV30,CAWSVARGSEAFF,TGTGCCTGGAGTGTGGCGAGGGGTTCGGAAGCTTTCTTT
.,many,TRBJ2-1,TRBV12-3/TRBV12-4,CASSFGRVSYNEQFF,TGTGCCAGCAGTTTTGGCAGGGTTTCCTACAATGAGCAGTTCTTC
.,.,TRBJ2-2,TRBV5-8,CAPLGPGELFF,TGTGCCCCCCTGGGGCCCGGGGAGCTGTTTTTT
.,many,TRBJ2-3,TRBV24-1,CATSDYFTDTQYF,TGTGCCACCAGTGATTATTTCACAGATACGCAGTATTTT
.,many,TRBJ2-3,TRBV12-3/TRBV12-4,CASSFSGTAYTQYF,TGTGCCAGCAGTTTTTCGGGCACCGCATACACGCAGTATTTT
.,.,TRBJ1-2,TRBV29-1,CSVGGTGGRNYGYTF,TGCAGCGTTGGGGGGACGGGGGGGCGGAACTATGGCTACACCTTC
.,.,TRBJ2-2,TRBV29-1,CSVGGRGSGELFF,TGCAGCGTTGGAGGCAGGGGATCCGGGGAGCTGTTTTTT
TRBD1,.,TRBJ1-1,TRBV18,CASSPQTGRPEAFF,TGTGCCAGCTCACCCCAGACAGGGAGGCCTGAAGCTTTCTTT
TRBD2,many,TRBJ2-1,TRBV10-1,CASSSSGTWNEQFF,TGCGCCAGCAGTTCCAGCGGGACGTGGAATGAGCAGTTCTTC
.,many,TRBJ1-1,TRBV20-1,CSARDLGLGGTEAFF,TGCAGTGCTAGAGATCTTGGATTAGGTGGCACTGAAGCTTTCTTT
.,many,TRBJ1-1,TRBV11-3,CASSLTTDGEAFF,TGTGCCAGCAGCTTAACCACGGACGGTGAAGCTTTCTTT
.,many,TRBJ1-2,TRBV28,CASSSTGQGSYGYTF,TGTGCCAGCAGTTCGACCGGGCAGGGCTCTTATGGCTACACCTTC
TRBD2,many,TRBJ2-1,TRBV4-2,CASSQDSASGYNEQFF,TGTGCCAGCAGCCAAGATTCAGCTAGCGGGTACAATGAGCAGTTCTTC
.,.,TRBJ1-5,TRBV9,CASSVGGGANNQPQHF,TGTGCCAGCAGCGTCGGGGGGGGGGCCAACAATCAGCCCCAGCATTTT
.,.,TRBJ2-7,TRBV28,CAILSRGPTYEQYF,TGTGCCATTCTGAGCCGGGGGCCGACCTACGAGCAGTACTTC
TRBD1,many,TRBJ1-2,TRBV12-3/TRBV12-4,CASSPGGGAGGYTF,TGTGCCAGCAGCCCCGGAGGGGGCGCGGGCGGCTACACCTTC
.,.,TRBJ2-7,TRBV9,CASSVDLGSSYEQYF,TGTGCCAGCAGCGTAGACTTGGGGAGCTCCTACGAGCAGTACTTC
TRBD2,few,TRBJ2-1,TRBV19,CASSMGLAGSYNEQFF,TGTGCCAGTAGTATGGGACTAGCGGGCTCCTACAATGAGCAGTTCTTC
.,few,TRBJ2-7,TRBV20-1,CSASLGKSYYEQYF,TGCAGTGCTAGTTTGGGGAAATCCTACTACGAGCAGTACTTC
TRBD1,many,TRBJ2-5,TRBV11-2,CASSRDRGPGETQYF,TGTGCCAGCAGCAGAGACAGGGGGCCCGGAGAGACCCAGTACTTC
.,many,TRBJ2-7,TRBV13,CASSVRQGRLYEQYF,TGTGCCAGCAGCGTAAGGCAGGGAAGACTCTACGAGCAGTACTTC
.,many,TRBJ1-5,TRBV28,CASSALEDNQPQHF,TGTGCCAGCAGCGCCCTCGAGGACAATCAGCCCCAGCATTTT
TRBD2,.,TRBJ2-7,TRBV9,CASSPPYRSEREGRGEQYF,TGTGCCAGCAGCCCCCCCTATCGATCCGAGCGGGAGGGCCGAGGCGAGCAGTACTTC
TRBD1,many,TRBJ2-1,TRBV6-1,CASSGTGSSYNEQFF,TGTGCCAGCAGTGGGACAGGAAGCTCCTACAATGAGCAGTTCTTC